Listed below are T cell receptor beta chains from one sample, sequenced in a study of cytomegalovirus exposure and HLA in healthy donors. Repertoires were generated with immunoSEQ multiplex PCR, while TCRdb's copy carries only in-frame clones and drops some. The profile shows 120,000 to 150,000 clones, roughly 80% of them singletons. What was sequenced was PBMCs. The receptors originated from a woman between 25 and 40 years old in good health and CMV-seronegative. Both conserved end residues are part of each CDR3. Each record gives: CDR3 DNA, CDR3 protein, clone size, V gene, J gene, D gene. D genes are given only for firm matches. Clone size is given for some rows only: seen once, a few or many times, or a class if the clone is expanded.

cdr3_nt: TGTGCCAGCAGTGACCAGGCTACCCCTAGCACAGATACGCAGTATTTT
cdr3_aa: CASSDQATPSTDTQYF
clone_size: -
v_call: TRBV6-1
j_call: TRBJ2-3
d_call: -

cdr3_nt: TGTGCCAGCAGTGAGGGGACAGTACACACAGATACGCAGTATTTT
cdr3_aa: CASSEGTVHTDTQYF
clone_size: -
v_call: TRBV6-4
j_call: TRBJ2-3
d_call: TRBD1

cdr3_nt: TGTGCCAGCAAACGGGACTTTAATGAAAAACTGTTTTTT
cdr3_aa: CASKRDFNEKLFF
clone_size: -
v_call: TRBV2
j_call: TRBJ1-4
d_call: -

cdr3_nt: TGCGCCAGCAGCCAAGATAGGGGACAGGGGAAAGCTTTCTTT
cdr3_aa: CASSQDRGQGKAFF
clone_size: few
v_call: TRBV4-3
j_call: TRBJ1-1
d_call: TRBD1

cdr3_nt: TGTGCCAGCAATGATCAGGGGGCGCCCCGGGCCGGGGAGCTGTTTTTT
cdr3_aa: CASNDQGAPRAGELFF
clone_size: -
v_call: TRBV28
j_call: TRBJ2-2
d_call: TRBD1

cdr3_nt: TGTGCCAGCAGACCCCCGGGCGGGAGGGCCTACAATGAGCAGTTCTTC
cdr3_aa: CASRPPGGRAYNEQFF
clone_size: -
v_call: TRBV2
j_call: TRBJ2-1
d_call: TRBD2

cdr3_nt: TGTGCCAGCAGCTTGTCGACAGGGGTCGGTCAAGAGACCCAGTACTTC
cdr3_aa: CASSLSTGVGQETQYF
clone_size: -
v_call: TRBV7-3
j_call: TRBJ2-5
d_call: TRBD1

cdr3_nt: TGTGCCAGTAGGACAGGGGGCCTTGGAAACACCATATATTTT
cdr3_aa: CASRTGGLGNTIYF
clone_size: -
v_call: TRBV19
j_call: TRBJ1-3
d_call: TRBD1

cdr3_nt: TGTGCCAGCAGGGGAGGCGATTACTATGGCTACACCTTC
cdr3_aa: CASRGGDYYGYTF
clone_size: -
v_call: TRBV2
j_call: TRBJ1-2
d_call: -

cdr3_nt: TGTGCCAGCAGCGTTCTAGCGGGAGGCCACCATACGCAGTATTTT
cdr3_aa: CASSVLAGGHHTQYF
clone_size: few
v_call: TRBV9
j_call: TRBJ2-3
d_call: TRBD2

cdr3_nt: TGTGCCAGTTCATCAAAAGGGGGATCCACAGATACGCAGTATTTT
cdr3_aa: CASSSKGGSTDTQYF
clone_size: -
v_call: TRBV7-9
j_call: TRBJ2-3
d_call: -

cdr3_nt: TGTGCCATCAGTGCAACTAGCGGGGGCGATGAGCAGTTCTTC
cdr3_aa: CAISATSGGDEQFF
clone_size: -
v_call: TRBV10-3
j_call: TRBJ2-1
d_call: TRBD2

cdr3_nt: TGTGCCAGCAGCCAAGAACTAGCGGGAGGAGAGACCCAGTACTTC
cdr3_aa: CASSQELAGGETQYF
clone_size: once
v_call: TRBV4-2
j_call: TRBJ2-5
d_call: TRBD2

cdr3_nt: TGCGCCAGCAGTGAGTCGGGGCAGGGCAGAGGCTACACCTTC
cdr3_aa: CASSESGQGRGYTF
clone_size: -
v_call: TRBV10-2
j_call: TRBJ1-2
d_call: -

cdr3_nt: TGTGCCATCAGTGAGTCTGGAGGGGACTATGGCTACACCTTC
cdr3_aa: CAISESGGDYGYTF
clone_size: -
v_call: TRBV10-3
j_call: TRBJ1-2
d_call: -

cdr3_nt: TGTGCCAGCAGTTTCTATCAGGGCGCAACTAATGAAAAACTGTTTTTT
cdr3_aa: CASSFYQGATNEKLFF
clone_size: -
v_call: TRBV28
j_call: TRBJ1-4
d_call: -

cdr3_nt: TGTGCCAGCAGTGATGCAGGGCCCTACGAGCAGTACTTC
cdr3_aa: CASSDAGPYEQYF
clone_size: -
v_call: TRBV6-1
j_call: TRBJ2-7
d_call: -

cdr3_nt: TGTGCCAGCAGCTTTGCGGACAGGGCCCACGAGCAGTACTTC
cdr3_aa: CASSFADRAHEQYF
clone_size: -
v_call: TRBV7-2
j_call: TRBJ2-7
d_call: TRBD1

cdr3_nt: TGTGCCAGCAGCTTAGATACAGTAGCGGACTACAATGAGCAGTTCTTC
cdr3_aa: CASSLDTVADYNEQFF
clone_size: -
v_call: TRBV11-2
j_call: TRBJ2-1
d_call: -

cdr3_nt: TGTGCCATCACTAACCCGGGGGGGGACACAGATACGCAGTATTTT
cdr3_aa: CAITNPGGDTDTQYF
clone_size: -
v_call: TRBV10-3
j_call: TRBJ2-3
d_call: TRBD2

cdr3_nt: TGTGCCAGCAGTTCGGGGGGGCACACTGAAGCTTTCTTT
cdr3_aa: CASSSGGHTEAFF
clone_size: few
v_call: TRBV7-3
j_call: TRBJ1-1
d_call: -

cdr3_nt: TGTGCCAGCAGCTCGTCGCCGGGACAGGGTAAGGACGAGCAGTACTTC
cdr3_aa: CASSSSPGQGKDEQYF
clone_size: -
v_call: TRBV7-9
j_call: TRBJ2-7
d_call: TRBD1

cdr3_nt: TGTGCCAGCAGCGCCCAGCCGGGACAGGGGGCAGAGACCCAGTACTTC
cdr3_aa: CASSAQPGQGAETQYF
clone_size: -
v_call: TRBV7-2
j_call: TRBJ2-5
d_call: TRBD1

cdr3_nt: TGTGCCAGCAGTGAAGACAGGGGGCGCCGTGGGCGAAAACTGTTTTTT
cdr3_aa: CASSEDRGRRGRKLFF
clone_size: -
v_call: TRBV2
j_call: TRBJ1-4
d_call: TRBD1

cdr3_nt: TGTGCCAGCAGTGGCCCCCGCAGGACAGCGAAAACGAGCACCGGGGAGCTGTTTTTT
cdr3_aa: CASSGPRRTAKTSTGELFF
clone_size: -
v_call: TRBV27
j_call: TRBJ2-2
d_call: -

cdr3_nt: TGTGCCAGCAGTCCCCTAGGGGTGGAGGAGACCCAGTACTTC
cdr3_aa: CASSPLGVEETQYF
clone_size: -
v_call: TRBV28
j_call: TRBJ2-5
d_call: -

cdr3_nt: TGCGCCAGCAGCCAAGATCGAGGACAGGGTGGTCAGCCTCAGCATTTT
cdr3_aa: CASSQDRGQGGQPQHF
clone_size: -
v_call: TRBV4-3
j_call: TRBJ1-5
d_call: TRBD1

cdr3_nt: TGTGCCAGCAGGGCGGGACCCTACAATGAGCAGTTCTTC
cdr3_aa: CASRAGPYNEQFF
clone_size: -
v_call: TRBV5-6
j_call: TRBJ2-1
d_call: -

cdr3_nt: TGTGCCAGCAGCCTTGGGACAGGGGGCTCCTACGAGCAGTACTTC
cdr3_aa: CASSLGTGGSYEQYF
clone_size: -
v_call: TRBV9
j_call: TRBJ2-7
d_call: TRBD1

cdr3_nt: TGTGCCAGCAGCCGGTATGGACAGGGTGGCACAGATACGCAGTATTTT
cdr3_aa: CASSRYGQGGTDTQYF
clone_size: -
v_call: TRBV7-3
j_call: TRBJ2-3
d_call: TRBD1

cdr3_nt: TGTGCCAGTAGTATGGGCCTCGGGATTCAGCAAGAGACCCAGTACTTC
cdr3_aa: CASSMGLGIQQETQYF
clone_size: -
v_call: TRBV19
j_call: TRBJ2-5
d_call: -

cdr3_nt: TGTGCCAGCCGGCGAGCCGACAGCTATGGCTACACCTTC
cdr3_aa: CASRRADSYGYTF
clone_size: -
v_call: TRBV7-9
j_call: TRBJ1-2
d_call: -

cdr3_nt: TGTGCCACCAGCAGAGAACTGATCTACGAGCAGTACTTC
cdr3_aa: CATSRELIYEQYF
clone_size: -
v_call: TRBV15
j_call: TRBJ2-7
d_call: -

cdr3_nt: TGTGCCAGCAGTTCTGGACAATACAATGAGCAGTTCTTC
cdr3_aa: CASSSGQYNEQFF
clone_size: -
v_call: TRBV6-5
j_call: TRBJ2-1
d_call: -

cdr3_nt: TGTGCCAGTAGTCTTTTAGCGGGAGGCCACTACGAGCAGTACTTC
cdr3_aa: CASSLLAGGHYEQYF
clone_size: -
v_call: TRBV19
j_call: TRBJ2-7
d_call: TRBD2

cdr3_nt: TGTGCCAGCAGCGCAGGACAGGGAAGGTCCGGGGAGCTGTTTTTT
cdr3_aa: CASSAGQGRSGELFF
clone_size: -
v_call: TRBV9
j_call: TRBJ2-2
d_call: TRBD1

cdr3_nt: TGTGCCTGGAGTCCCGGGACAGGGGCCACCTACGAGCAGTACTTC
cdr3_aa: CAWSPGTGATYEQYF
clone_size: -
v_call: TRBV30
j_call: TRBJ2-7
d_call: TRBD1

cdr3_nt: TGTGCCAGCAGCTTAGACAGGACCTACGAGCAGTACTTC
cdr3_aa: CASSLDRTYEQYF
clone_size: -
v_call: TRBV7-6
j_call: TRBJ2-7
d_call: -

cdr3_nt: TGCGCCAGCAGTGAATCGAAGGGGGGGCATCCGAACACCGGGGAGCTGTTTTTT
cdr3_aa: CASSESKGGHPNTGELFF
clone_size: once
v_call: TRBV10-1
j_call: TRBJ2-2
d_call: -

cdr3_nt: TGTGCCAGCAGCTTAGGACAGAACAATGAGCAGTTCTTC
cdr3_aa: CASSLGQNNEQFF
clone_size: -
v_call: TRBV7-2
j_call: TRBJ2-1
d_call: -

cdr3_nt: TGTTCCAGCAGCTTTTATTCCACAGATACGCAGTATTTT
cdr3_aa: CSSSFYSTDTQYF
clone_size: -
v_call: TRBV7-6
j_call: TRBJ2-3
d_call: -

cdr3_nt: TGTGCCAGCAGGCAAGACAGGATTTCCACTGAAGCTTTCTTT
cdr3_aa: CASRQDRISTEAFF
clone_size: -
v_call: TRBV6-5
j_call: TRBJ1-1
d_call: -

cdr3_nt: TGTGCCTGGAGTGTTAGCACCTCACCTACCCAATATGGCTACACCTTC
cdr3_aa: CAWSVSTSPTQYGYTF
clone_size: -
v_call: TRBV30
j_call: TRBJ1-2
d_call: -

cdr3_nt: TGTGCCAGCTCACCGGGAAGGGGCTGGAACTATGGCTACACCTTC
cdr3_aa: CASSPGRGWNYGYTF
clone_size: -
v_call: TRBV18
j_call: TRBJ1-2
d_call: -

cdr3_nt: TGTGCCAGCAGCCCGACAGGGGCGTGGACTGAAGCTTTCTTT
cdr3_aa: CASSPTGAWTEAFF
clone_size: -
v_call: TRBV7-3
j_call: TRBJ1-1
d_call: TRBD1

cdr3_nt: TGCGCCAGCAGCTTGGGACAGCCGAACACCGGGGAGCTGTTTTTT
cdr3_aa: CASSLGQPNTGELFF
clone_size: -
v_call: TRBV5-1
j_call: TRBJ2-2
d_call: -

cdr3_nt: TGCGCCAGCAGCCAAGGGGGGGGTAGCTCCTACGAGCAGTACTTC
cdr3_aa: CASSQGGGSSYEQYF
clone_size: once
v_call: TRBV4-1
j_call: TRBJ2-7
d_call: TRBD2

cdr3_nt: TGTGCCAGCAGGTTCGGGGCAACTAATGAAAAACTGTTTTTT
cdr3_aa: CASRFGATNEKLFF
clone_size: -
v_call: TRBV28
j_call: TRBJ1-4
d_call: -

cdr3_nt: TGTGCCAGCAGAGGCGGGGGGCCTTACACCGGGGAGCTGTTTTTT
cdr3_aa: CASRGGGPYTGELFF
clone_size: -
v_call: TRBV6-1
j_call: TRBJ2-2
d_call: TRBD2

cdr3_nt: TGTGCCAGCAGCTCTATTCCGACTAGCGGGGAGGAGACCCAGTACTTC
cdr3_aa: CASSSIPTSGEETQYF
clone_size: -
v_call: TRBV7-8
j_call: TRBJ2-5
d_call: TRBD2

cdr3_nt: TGTGCCAGCAGTCAAGCGGGAGTTTATTCTACCGAGCAGTACTTC
cdr3_aa: CASSQAGVYSTEQYF
clone_size: -
v_call: TRBV28
j_call: TRBJ2-7
d_call: TRBD2

cdr3_nt: TGTGCCTGGGACGGGGGACGATCCTACAATGAGCAGTTCTTC
cdr3_aa: CAWDGGRSYNEQFF
clone_size: -
v_call: TRBV30
j_call: TRBJ2-1
d_call: -

cdr3_nt: TGTGCCAGCAGCTCAGCGAAGAGGGCGAATTCACCCCTCCACTTT
cdr3_aa: CASSSAKRANSPLHF
clone_size: -
v_call: TRBV7-2
j_call: TRBJ1-6
d_call: -

cdr3_nt: TGTGCCAGCAGGGCCGTGAATAATGAAAAACTGTTTTTT
cdr3_aa: CASRAVNNEKLFF
clone_size: -
v_call: TRBV27
j_call: TRBJ1-4
d_call: -